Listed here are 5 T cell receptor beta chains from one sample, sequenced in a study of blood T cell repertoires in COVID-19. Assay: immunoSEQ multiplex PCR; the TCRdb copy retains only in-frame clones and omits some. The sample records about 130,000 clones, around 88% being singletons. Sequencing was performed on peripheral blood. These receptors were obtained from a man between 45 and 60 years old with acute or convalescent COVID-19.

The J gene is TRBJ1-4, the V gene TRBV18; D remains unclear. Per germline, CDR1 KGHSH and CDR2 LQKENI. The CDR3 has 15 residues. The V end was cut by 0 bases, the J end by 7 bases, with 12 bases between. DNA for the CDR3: TGTGCCAGCTCACCACCGGGGAGGGTTGGTGAAAAACTGTTTTTT. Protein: CASSPPGRVGEKLFF. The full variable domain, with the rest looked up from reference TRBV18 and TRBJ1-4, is NAGVMQNPRHLVRRRGQEARLRCSPMKGHSHVYWYRQLPEEGLKFMVYLQKENIIDESGMPKERFSAEFPKEGPSILRIQQVVRGDSAAYFCASSPPGRVGEKLFFGSGTQLSVL.

CDR3 nucleotides: TGTGCCAGCAGCAGCTACAAGGGGGAAAATGAGCAGTTCTTC. Amino acid sequence: CASSSYKGENEQFF. The chain uses TRBV21-1 and TRBJ2-1; TRBD1, the table's D call, was not compared with the DNA. TRBV21-1 is shown as a pseudogene. The CDR3 totals 14 residues.

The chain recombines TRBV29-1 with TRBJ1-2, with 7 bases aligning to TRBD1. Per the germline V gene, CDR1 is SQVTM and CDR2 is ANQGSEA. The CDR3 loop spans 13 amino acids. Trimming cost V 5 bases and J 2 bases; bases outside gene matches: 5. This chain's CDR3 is CSVREQGNYGYTF. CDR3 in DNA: TGCAGCGTTAGGGAACAGGGGAACTATGGCTACACCTTC.

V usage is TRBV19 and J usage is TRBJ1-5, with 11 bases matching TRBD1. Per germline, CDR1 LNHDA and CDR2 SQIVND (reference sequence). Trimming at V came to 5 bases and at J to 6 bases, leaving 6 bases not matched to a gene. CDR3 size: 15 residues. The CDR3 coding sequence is TGTGCCAGTAGTGTAGGGACAGGGGGTTCTCAGCCCCAGCATTTT. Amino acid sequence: CASSVGTGGSQPQHF.

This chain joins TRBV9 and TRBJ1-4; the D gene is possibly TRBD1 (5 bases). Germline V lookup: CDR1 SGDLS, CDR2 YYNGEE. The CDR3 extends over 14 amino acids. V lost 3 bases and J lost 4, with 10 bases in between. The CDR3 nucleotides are TGTGCCAGCAGCGGGACCGGGGGTAATGAAAAACTGTTTTTT. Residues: CASSGTGGNEKLFF. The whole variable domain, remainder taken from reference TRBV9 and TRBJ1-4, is DSGVTQTPKHLITATGQRVTLRCSPRSGDLSVYWYQQSLDQGLQFLIQYYNGEERAKGNILERFSAQQFPDLHSELNLSSLELGDSALYFCASSGTGGNEKLFFGSGTQLSVL.